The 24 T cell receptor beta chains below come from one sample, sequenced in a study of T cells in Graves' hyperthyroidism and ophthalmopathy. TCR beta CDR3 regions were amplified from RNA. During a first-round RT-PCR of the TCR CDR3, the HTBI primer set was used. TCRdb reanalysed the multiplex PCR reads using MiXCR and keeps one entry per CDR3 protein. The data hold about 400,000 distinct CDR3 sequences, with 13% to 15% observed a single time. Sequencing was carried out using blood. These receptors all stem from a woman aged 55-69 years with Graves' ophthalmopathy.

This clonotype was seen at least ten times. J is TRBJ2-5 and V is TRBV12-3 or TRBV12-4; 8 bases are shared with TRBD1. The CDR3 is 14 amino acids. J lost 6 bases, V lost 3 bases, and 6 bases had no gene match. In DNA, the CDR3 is TGTGCCAGCAGTTTTGGGCAGGGGGCCAAGACCCAGTACTTC. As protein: CASSFGQGAKTQYF.

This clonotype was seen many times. The CDR3 loop reads CASSLGRDGEQYF. CDR3 coding DNA: TGTGCCAGCAGCTTGGGGCGGGATGGGGAGCAGTACTTC. This chain uses TRBV2 with TRBJ2-7, with a possible D match to TRBD2 (6 bases). The germline gives CDR1 SNHLY, CDR2 FYNNEI. CDR3 length equals 13 residues. V was clipped by 6 bases and J by 7 bases, with 16 bases between them. The full variable domain, rest sourced from reference TRBV2 and TRBJ2-7, is EPEVTQTPSHQVTQMGQEVILRCVPISNHLYFYWYRQILGQKVEFLVSFYNNEISEKSEIFDDQFSVERPDGSNFTLKIRSTKLEDSAMYFCASSLGRDGEQYFGPGTRLTVT.

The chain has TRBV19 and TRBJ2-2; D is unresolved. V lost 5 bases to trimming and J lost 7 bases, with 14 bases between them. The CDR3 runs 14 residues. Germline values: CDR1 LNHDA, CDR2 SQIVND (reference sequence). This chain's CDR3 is CASSPGVPGGELFF. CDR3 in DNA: TGTGCCAGTAGTCCCGGAGTTCCTGGCGGGGAGCTGTTTTTT.

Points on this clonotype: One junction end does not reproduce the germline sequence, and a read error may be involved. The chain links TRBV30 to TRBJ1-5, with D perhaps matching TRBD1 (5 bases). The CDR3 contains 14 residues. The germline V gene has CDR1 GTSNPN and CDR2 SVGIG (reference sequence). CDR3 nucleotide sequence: TGTGCCTGGAGTACGGGGGGAAGCAATCAGCCCCGGCATTTT. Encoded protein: CAWSTGGSNQPRHF.

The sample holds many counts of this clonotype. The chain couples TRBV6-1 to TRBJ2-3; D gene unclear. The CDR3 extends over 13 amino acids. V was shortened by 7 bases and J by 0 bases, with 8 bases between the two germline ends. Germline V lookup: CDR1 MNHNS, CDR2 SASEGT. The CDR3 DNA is TGTGCCAGCACCCAAACTAGCACAGATACGCAGTATTTT. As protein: CASTQTSTDTQYF.

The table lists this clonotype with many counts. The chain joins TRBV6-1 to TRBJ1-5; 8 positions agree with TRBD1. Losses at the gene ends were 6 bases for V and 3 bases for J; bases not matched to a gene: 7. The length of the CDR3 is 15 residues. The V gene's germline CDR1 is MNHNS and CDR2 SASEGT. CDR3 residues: CASSFGTGANQPQHF. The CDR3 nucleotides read TGTGCCAGCAGCTTTGGGACAGGCGCCAATCAGCCCCAGCATTTT.

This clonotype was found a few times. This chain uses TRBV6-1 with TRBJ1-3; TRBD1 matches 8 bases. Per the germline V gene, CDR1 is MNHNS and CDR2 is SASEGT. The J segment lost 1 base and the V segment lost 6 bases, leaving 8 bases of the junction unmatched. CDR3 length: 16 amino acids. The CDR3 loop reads CASRGQGRPSGNTIYF. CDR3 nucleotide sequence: TGTGCCAGCAGAGGACAGGGCCGCCCTTCTGGAAACACCATATATTTT.

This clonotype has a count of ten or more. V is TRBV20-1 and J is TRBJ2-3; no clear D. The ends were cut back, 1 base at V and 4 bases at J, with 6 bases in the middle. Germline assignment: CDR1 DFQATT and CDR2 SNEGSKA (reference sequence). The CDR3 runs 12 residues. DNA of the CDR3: TGCAGTGCTAGAGTTGGGCCAGATACGCAGTATTTT. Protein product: CSARVGPDTQYF.

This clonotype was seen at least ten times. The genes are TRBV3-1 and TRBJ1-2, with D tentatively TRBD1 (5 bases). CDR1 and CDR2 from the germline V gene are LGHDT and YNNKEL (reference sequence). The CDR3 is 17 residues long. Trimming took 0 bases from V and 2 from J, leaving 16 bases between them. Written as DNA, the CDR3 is TGTGCCAGCAGCCAAGATCTCGTATTGGGGCAGAACTATGGCTACACCTTC. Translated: CASSQDLVLGQNYGYTF.

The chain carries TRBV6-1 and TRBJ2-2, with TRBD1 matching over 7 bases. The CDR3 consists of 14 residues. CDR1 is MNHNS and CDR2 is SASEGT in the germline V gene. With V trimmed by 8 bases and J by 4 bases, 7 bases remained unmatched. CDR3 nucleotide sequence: TGTGCCAGCGAGCGACAGGGAACCACCGGGGAGCTGTTTTTT. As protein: CASERQGTTGELFF.

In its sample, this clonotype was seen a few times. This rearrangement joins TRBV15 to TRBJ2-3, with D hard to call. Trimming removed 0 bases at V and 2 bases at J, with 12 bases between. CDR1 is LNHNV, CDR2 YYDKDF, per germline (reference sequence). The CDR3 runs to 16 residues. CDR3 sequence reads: CATSRDFGRDTDTQYF. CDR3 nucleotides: TGTGCCACCAGCAGAGATTTCGGACGTGACACAGATACGCAGTATTTT. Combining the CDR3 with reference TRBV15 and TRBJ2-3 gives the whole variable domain DAMVIQNPRYQVTQFGKPVTLSCSQTLNHNVMYWYQQKSSQAPKLLFHYYDKDFNNEADTPDNFQSRRPNTSFCFLDIRSPGLGDTAMYLCATSRDFGRDTDTQYFGPGTRLTVL.

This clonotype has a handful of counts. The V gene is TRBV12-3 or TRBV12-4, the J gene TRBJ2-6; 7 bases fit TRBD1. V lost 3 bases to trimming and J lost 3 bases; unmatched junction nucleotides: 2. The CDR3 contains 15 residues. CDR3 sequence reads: CASSFTGVGANVLTF. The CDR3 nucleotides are TGTGCCAGCAGTTTCACAGGGGTTGGGGCCAACGTCCTGACTTTC.

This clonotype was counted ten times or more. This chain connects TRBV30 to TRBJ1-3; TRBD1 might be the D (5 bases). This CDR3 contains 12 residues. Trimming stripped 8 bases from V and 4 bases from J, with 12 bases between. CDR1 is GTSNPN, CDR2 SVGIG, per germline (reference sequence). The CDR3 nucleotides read TGTGCCGGGACCCGGGGAGGAAACACCATATATTTT. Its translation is CAGTRGGNTIYF. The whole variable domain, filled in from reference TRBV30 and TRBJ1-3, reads SQTIHQWPATLVQPVGSPLSLECTVEGTSNPNLYWYRQAAGRGLQLLFYSVGIGQISSEVPQNLSASRPQDRQFILSSKKLLLSDSGFYLCAGTRGGNTIYFGEGSWLTVV.

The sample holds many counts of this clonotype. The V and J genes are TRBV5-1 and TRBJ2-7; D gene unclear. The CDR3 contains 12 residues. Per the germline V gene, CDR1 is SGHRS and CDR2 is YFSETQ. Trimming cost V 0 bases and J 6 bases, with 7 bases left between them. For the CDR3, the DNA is TGCGCCAGCAGCTTGGACCAGCGCGAGCAGTACTTC. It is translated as CASSLDQREQYF.

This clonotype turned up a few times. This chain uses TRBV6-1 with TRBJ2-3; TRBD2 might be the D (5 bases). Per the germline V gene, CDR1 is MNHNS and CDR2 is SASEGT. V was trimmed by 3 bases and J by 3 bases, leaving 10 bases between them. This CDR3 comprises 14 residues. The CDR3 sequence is CASSDREGTDTQYF. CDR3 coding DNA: TGTGCCAGCAGTGACCGCGAGGGAACAGATACGCAGTATTTT.

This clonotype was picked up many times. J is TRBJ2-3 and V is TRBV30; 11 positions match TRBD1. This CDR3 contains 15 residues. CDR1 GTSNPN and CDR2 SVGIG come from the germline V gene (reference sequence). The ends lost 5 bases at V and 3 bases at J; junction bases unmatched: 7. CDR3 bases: TGTGCCTGGGGAACCGGACAGGGGGCGACAGATACGCAGTATTTT. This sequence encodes CAWGTGQGATDTQYF.

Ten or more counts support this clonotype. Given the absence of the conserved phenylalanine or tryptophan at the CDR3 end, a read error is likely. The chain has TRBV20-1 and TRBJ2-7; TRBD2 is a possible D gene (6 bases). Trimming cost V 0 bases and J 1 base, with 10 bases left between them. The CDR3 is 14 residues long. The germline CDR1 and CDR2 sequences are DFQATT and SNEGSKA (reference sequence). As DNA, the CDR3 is TGCAGTGCTAGAGATGTCGGGACTTCCTACGAGCAGTACCTC. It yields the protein CSARDVGTSYEQYL.

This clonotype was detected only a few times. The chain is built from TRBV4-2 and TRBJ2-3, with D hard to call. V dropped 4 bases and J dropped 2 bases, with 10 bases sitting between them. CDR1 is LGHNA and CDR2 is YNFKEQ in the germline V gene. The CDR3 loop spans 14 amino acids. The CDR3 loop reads CASSRGGNTDTQYF. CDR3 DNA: TGTGCCAGCAGCCGAGGTGGTAACACAGATACGCAGTATTTT.

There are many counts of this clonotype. CDR3 nucleotides: TGCGCCAGCAGGTCTAGACCGGGCCCCCCGTTGGGTGAGCAGTTCTTC. It codes for CASRSRPGPPLGEQFF. The chain has TRBV5-1 and TRBJ2-1; D is unresolved. The V end lost 5 bases, the J end lost 9 bases, and 24 bases lay between the germline ends. The CDR3 is made up of 16 amino acids. Germline V lookup: CDR1 SGHRS, CDR2 YFSETQ.

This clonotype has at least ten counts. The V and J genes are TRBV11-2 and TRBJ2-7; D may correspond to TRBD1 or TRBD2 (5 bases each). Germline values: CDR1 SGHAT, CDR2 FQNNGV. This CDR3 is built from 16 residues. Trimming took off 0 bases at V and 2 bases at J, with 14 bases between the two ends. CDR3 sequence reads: CASSLDGAYIAYEQYF. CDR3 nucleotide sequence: TGTGCCAGCAGCTTAGACGGGGCTTACATTGCCTACGAGCAGTACTTC.

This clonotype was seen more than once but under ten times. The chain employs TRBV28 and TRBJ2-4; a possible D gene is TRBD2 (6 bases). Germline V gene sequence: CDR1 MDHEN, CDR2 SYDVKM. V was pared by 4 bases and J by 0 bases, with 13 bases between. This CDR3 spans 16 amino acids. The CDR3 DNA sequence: TGTGCCAGCAGTTCGGGTGGGGGACTAGCCAAAAACATTCAGTACTTC. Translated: CASSSGGGLAKNIQYF. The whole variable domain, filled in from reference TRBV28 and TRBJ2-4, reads DVKVTQSSRYLVKRTGEKVFLECVQDMDHENMFWYRQDPGLGLRLIYFSYDVKMKEKGDIPEGYSVSREKKERFSLILESASTNQTSMYLCASSSGGGLAKNIQYFGAGTRLSVL.

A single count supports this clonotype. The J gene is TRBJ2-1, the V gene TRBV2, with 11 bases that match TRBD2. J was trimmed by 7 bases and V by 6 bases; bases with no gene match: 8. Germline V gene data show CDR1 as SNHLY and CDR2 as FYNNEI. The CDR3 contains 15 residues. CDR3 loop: CASRAGTSGMNEQFF. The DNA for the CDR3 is TGTGCCAGCAGGGCCGGGACTAGCGGAATGAATGAGCAGTTCTTC.

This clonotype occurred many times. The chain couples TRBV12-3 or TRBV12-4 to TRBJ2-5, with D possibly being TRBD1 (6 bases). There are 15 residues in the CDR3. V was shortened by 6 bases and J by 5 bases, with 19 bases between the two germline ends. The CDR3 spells CASRGTPYARETQYF. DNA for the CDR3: TGTGCCAGCAGAGGGACACCCTACGCCCGGGAGACCCAGTACTTC.

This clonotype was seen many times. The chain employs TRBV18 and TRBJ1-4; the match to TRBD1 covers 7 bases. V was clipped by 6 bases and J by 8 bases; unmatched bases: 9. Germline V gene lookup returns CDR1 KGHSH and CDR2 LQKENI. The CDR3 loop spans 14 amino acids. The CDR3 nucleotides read TGTGCCAGCTCGCAAACAGGGGCAGGGGAAAAACTGTTTTTT. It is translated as CASSQTGAGEKLFF.